The present entry profiles one T cell receptor beta chain with its context. Its antigen is undetermined. With 8 bases clipped from V and 15 bases from J, the junction kept 13 bases outside the gene matches. There are 13 residues in the CDR3. Germline-derived CDR1 and CDR2 are LNHDA and SQIVND (reference sequence). This record belongs to a study of OX40 agonist ivuxolimab in advanced cancers. Clones were read by immunoSEQ multiplex PCR, and TCRdb kept only the in-frame ones, dropping some. The sample records around 83,000 clones, 65% to 85% being singletons. Findings and caveats of the study: Both CD4+ and CD8+ T cell populations in blood had undergone clonal expansion by week 6 at 0.1 to 3.0 mg/kg. In general, CD8+ T cells held more expanded clones than CD4+ did, on average.

The source material was CD4+ or CD8+ T cells sorted from blood, sampled in a trial of the OX40 agonist ivuxolimab. This rearrangement joins TRBV19 to TRBJ2-1; 10 bases are a match to TRBD2. The sequence was collected from an adult with an advanced solid tumor such as melanoma, head and neck, liver or kidney cancer. The CDR3 DNA reads TGTGCCAGTGACGGGAGCGGGGGGGCGTCGCCGTTCTTC. Protein product: CASDGSGGASPFF.